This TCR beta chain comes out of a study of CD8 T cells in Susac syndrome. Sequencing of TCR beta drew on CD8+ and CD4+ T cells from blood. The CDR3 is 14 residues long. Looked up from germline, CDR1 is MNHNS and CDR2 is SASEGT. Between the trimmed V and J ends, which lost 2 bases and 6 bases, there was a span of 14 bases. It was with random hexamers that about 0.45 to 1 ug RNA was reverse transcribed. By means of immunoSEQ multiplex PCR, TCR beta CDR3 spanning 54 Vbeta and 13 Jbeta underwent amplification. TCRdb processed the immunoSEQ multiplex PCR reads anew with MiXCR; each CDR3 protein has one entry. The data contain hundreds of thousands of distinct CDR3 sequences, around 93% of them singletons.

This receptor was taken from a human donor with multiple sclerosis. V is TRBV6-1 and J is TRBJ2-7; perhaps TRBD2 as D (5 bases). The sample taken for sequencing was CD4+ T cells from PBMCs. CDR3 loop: CASSERLAGGEQYF. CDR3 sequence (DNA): TGTGCCAGCAGTGAAAGATTGGCAGGAGGCGAGCAGTACTTC.